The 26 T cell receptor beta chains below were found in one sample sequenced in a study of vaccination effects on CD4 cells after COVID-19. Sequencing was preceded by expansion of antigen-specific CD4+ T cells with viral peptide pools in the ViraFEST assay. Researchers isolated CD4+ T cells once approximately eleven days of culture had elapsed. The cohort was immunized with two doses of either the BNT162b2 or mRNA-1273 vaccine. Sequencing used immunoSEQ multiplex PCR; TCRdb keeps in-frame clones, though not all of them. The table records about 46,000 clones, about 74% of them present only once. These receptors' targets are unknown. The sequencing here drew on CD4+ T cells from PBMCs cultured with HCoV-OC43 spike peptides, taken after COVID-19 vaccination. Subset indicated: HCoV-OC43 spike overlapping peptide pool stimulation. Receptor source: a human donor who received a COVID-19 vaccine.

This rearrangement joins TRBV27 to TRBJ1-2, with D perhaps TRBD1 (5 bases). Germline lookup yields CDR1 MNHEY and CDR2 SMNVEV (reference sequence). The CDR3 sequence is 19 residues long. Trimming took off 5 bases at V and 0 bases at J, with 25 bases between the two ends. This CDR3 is CASSQRPGPTGPTNYGYTF. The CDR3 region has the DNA TGTGCCAGCAGTCAGAGACCGGGACCCACGGGCCCTACTAACTATGGCTACACCTTC.

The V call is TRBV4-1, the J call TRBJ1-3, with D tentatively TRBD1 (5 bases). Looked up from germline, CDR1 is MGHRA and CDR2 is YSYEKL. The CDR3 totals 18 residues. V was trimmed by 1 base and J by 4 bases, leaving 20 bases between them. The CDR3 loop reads CASSQVLDGGPAGNTIYF. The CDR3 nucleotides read TGCGCCAGCAGCCAAGTCTTGGACGGGGGTCCGGCGGGAAACACCATATATTTT.

The CDR3 reads CASSQFSGVNSPLHF. The CDR3 coding sequence is TGTGCCAGCAGCCAATTCTCAGGTGTAAATTCACCCCTCCACTTT. This chain connects TRBV7-9 to TRBJ1-6; D not resolved. V was clipped by 5 bases and J by 7 bases, with 15 bases between them. The CDR3 has 15 residues. CDR1 is SEHNR and CDR2 is FQNEAQ in the germline V gene (reference sequence).

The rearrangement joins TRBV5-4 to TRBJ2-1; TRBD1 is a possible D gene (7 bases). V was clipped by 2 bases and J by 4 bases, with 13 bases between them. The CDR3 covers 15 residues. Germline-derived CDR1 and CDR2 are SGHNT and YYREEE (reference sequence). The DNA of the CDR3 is TGTGCCAGCAGCTTAGCTGCGGGACAGTACAATGAGCAGTTCTTC. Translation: CASSLAAGQYNEQFF.

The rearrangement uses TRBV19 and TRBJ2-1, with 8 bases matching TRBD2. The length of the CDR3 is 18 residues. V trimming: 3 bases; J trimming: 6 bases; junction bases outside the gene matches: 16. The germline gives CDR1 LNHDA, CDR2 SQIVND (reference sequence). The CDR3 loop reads CASSILLASSGRSNEQFF. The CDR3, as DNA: TGTGCCAGTAGTATTTTGCTAGCATCTAGCGGGCGGTCCAATGAGCAGTTCTTC.

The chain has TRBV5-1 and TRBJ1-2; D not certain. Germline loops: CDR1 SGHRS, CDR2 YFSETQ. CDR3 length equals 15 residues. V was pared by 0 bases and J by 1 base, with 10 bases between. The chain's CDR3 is CASSLGDVFNYGYTF. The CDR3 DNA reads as TGCGCCAGCAGCTTGGGTGACGTTTTTAACTATGGCTACACCTTC.

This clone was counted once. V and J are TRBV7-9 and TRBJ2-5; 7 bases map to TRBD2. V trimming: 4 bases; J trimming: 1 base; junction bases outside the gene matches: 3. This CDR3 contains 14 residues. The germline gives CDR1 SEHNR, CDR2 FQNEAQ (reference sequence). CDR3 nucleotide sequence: TGTGCCAGCAGCTACCTAGCGGTCCAAGAGACCCAGTACTTC. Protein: CASSYLAVQETQYF. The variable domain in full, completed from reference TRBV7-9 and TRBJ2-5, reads DTGVSQNPRHKITKRGQNVTFRCDPISEHNRLYWYRQTLGQGPEFLTYFQNEAQLEKSRLLSDRFSAERPKGSFSTLEIQRTEQGDSAMYLCASSYLAVQETQYFGPGTRLLVL.

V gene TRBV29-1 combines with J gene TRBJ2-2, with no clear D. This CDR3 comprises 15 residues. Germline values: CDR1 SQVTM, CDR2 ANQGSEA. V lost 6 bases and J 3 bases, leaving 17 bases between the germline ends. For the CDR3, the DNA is TGCAGCGTGGTGGCCTCACCTGGGGACACCGGGGAGCTGTTTTTT. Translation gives CSVVASPGDTGELFF.

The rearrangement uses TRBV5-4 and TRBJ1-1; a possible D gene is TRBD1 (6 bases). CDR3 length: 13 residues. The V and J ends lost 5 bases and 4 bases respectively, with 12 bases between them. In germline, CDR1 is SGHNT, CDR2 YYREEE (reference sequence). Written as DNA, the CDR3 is TGTGCCAGCAGGGGGGGAGGGGGCACTGAAGCTTTCTTT. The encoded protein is CASRGGGGTEAFF. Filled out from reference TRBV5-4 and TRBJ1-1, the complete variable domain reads ETGVTQSPTHLIKTRGQQVTLRCSSQSGHNTVSWYQQALGQGPQFIFQYYREEENGRGNFPPRFSGLQFPNYSSELNVNALELDDSALYLCASRGGGGTEAFFGQGTRLTVV.

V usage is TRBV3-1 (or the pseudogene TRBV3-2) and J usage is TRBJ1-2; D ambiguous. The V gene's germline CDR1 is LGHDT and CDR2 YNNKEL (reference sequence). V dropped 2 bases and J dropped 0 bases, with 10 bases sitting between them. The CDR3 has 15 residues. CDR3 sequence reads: CASSQPLAANYGYTF. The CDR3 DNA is TGTGCCAGCAGCCAACCTCTGGCAGCTAACTATGGCTACACCTTC.

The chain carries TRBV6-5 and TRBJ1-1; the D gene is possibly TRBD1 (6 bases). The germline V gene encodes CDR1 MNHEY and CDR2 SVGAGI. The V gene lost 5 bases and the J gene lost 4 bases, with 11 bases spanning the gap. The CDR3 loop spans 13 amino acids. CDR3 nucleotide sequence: TGTGCCAGCAGTCCCAGGGGAGCCACTGAAGCTTTCTTT. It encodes CASSPRGATEAFF.

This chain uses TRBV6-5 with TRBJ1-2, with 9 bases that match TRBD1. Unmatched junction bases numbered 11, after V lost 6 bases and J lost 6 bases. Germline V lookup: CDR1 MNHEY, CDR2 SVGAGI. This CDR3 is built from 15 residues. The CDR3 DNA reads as TGTGCCAGCAGCCTGGTTCTACAGGGGGCCAATGGCTACACCTTC. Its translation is CASSLVLQGANGYTF.

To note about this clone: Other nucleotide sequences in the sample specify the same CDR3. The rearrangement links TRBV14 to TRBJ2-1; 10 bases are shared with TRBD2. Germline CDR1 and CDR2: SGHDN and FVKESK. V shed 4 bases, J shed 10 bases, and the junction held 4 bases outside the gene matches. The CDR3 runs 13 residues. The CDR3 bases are TGTGCCAGCAGCCCTCTGACTAGCGGGGAGCAGTTCTTC. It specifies CASSPLTSGEQFF. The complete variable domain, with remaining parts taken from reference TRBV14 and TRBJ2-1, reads EAGVTQFPSHSVIEKGQTVTLRCDPISGHDNLYWYRRVMGKEIKFLLHFVKESKQDESGMPNNRFLAERTGGTYSTLKVQPAELEDSGVYFCASSPLTSGEQFFGPGTRLTVL.

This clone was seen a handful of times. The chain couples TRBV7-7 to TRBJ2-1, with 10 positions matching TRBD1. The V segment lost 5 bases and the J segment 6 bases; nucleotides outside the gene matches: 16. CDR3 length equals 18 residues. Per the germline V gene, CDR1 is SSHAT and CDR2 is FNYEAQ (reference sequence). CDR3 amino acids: CASSPAGSFWTGGNEQFF. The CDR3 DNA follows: TGTGCCAGCAGCCCAGCAGGGTCCTTTTGGACAGGGGGCAATGAGCAGTTCTTC. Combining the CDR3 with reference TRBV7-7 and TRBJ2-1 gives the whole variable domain GAGVSQSPRYKVTKRGQDVTLRCDPISSHATLYWYQQALGQGPEFLTYFNYEAQPDKSGLPSDRFSAERPEGSISTLTIQRTEQRDSAMYRCASSPAGSFWTGGNEQFFGPGTRLTVL.

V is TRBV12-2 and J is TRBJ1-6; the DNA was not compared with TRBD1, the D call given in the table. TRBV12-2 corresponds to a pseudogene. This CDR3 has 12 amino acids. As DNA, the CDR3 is TGTGCAAGTCGCTTTCAGGGATCACCCCTCCACTTT. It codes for CASRFQGSPLHF.

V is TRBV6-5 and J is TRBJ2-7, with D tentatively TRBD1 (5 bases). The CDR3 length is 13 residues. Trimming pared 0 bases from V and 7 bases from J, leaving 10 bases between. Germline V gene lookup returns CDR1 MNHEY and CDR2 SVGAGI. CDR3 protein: CASSYSESGEQYF. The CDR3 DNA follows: TGTGCCAGCAGTTACTCCGAGTCAGGGGAGCAGTACTTC.

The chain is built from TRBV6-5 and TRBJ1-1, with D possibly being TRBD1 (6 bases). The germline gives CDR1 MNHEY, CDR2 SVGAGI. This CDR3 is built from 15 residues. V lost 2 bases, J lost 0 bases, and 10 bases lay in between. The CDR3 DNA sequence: TGTGCCAGCAGTTACAGGGCAGGGGTGAACACTGAAGCTTTCTTT. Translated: CASSYRAGVNTEAFF.

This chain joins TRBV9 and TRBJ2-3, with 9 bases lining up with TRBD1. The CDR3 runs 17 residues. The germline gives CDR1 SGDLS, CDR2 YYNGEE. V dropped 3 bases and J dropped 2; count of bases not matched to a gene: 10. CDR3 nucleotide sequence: TGTGCCAGCAGCGCCAGAGACAGGGGGGTATCCACAGATACGCAGTATTTT. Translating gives CASSARDRGVSTDTQYF.

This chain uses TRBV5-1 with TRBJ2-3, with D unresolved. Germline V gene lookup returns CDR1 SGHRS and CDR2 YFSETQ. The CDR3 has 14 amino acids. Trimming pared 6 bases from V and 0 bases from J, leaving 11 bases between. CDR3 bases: TGCGCCAGCAAATCAGGAGTTAGCACAGATACGCAGTATTTT. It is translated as CASKSGVSTDTQYF.

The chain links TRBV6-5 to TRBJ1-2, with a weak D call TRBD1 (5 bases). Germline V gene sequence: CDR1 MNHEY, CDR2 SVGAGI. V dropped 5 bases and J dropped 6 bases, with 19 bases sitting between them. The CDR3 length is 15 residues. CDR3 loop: CASSPQTSGSHGYTF. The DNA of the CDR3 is TGTGCCAGCAGTCCCCAAACGTCAGGGTCGCATGGCTACACCTTC.

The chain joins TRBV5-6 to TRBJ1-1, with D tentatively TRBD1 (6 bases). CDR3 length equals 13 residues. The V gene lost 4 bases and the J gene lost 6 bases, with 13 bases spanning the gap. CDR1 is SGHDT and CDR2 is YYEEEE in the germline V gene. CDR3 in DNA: TGTGCCAGCAGCGGAGCAACAGGGTCTGAAGCTTTCTTT. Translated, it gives CASSGATGSEAFF.

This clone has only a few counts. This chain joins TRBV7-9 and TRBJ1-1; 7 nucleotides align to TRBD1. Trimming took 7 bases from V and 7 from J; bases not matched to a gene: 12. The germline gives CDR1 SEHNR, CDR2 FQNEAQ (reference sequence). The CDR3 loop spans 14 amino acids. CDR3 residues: CASNLGTAVYEAFF. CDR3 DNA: TGTGCCAGCAACCTCGGGACAGCCGTCTATGAAGCTTTCTTT. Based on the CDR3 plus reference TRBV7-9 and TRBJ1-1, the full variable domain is DTGVSQNPRHKITKRGQNVTFRCDPISEHNRLYWYRQTLGQGPEFLTYFQNEAQLEKSRLLSDRFSAERPKGSFSTLEIQRTEQGDSAMYLCASNLGTAVYEAFFGQGTRLTVV.

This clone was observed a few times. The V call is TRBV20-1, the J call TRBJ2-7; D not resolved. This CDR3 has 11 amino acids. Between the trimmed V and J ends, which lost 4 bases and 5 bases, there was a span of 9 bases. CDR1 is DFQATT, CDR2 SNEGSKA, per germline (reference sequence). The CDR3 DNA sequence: TGCAGTGCTACAAGTCTCGACGAGCAGTACTTC. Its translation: CSATSLDEQYF.

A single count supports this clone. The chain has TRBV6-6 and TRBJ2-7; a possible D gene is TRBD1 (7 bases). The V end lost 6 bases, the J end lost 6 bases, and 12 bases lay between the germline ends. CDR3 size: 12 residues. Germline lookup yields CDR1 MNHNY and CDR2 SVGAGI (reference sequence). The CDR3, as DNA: TGTGCCAGCAGGATCCAGGGGGGCGAGCAGTACTTC. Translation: CASRIQGGEQYF.

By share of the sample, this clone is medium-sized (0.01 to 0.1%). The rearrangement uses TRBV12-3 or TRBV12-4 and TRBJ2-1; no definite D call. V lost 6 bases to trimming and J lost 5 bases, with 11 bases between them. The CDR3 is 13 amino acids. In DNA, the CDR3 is TGTGCCAGCAGGTTAAGGTTCCACAATGAGCAGTTCTTC. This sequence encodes CASRLRFHNEQFF.

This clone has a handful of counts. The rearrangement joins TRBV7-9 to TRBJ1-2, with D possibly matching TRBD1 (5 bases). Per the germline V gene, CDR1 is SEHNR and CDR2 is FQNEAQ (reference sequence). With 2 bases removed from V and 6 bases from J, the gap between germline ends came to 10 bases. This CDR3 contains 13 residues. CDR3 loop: CASSLKQADGYTF. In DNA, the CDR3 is TGTGCCAGCAGCTTAAAACAGGCGGATGGCTACACCTTC.